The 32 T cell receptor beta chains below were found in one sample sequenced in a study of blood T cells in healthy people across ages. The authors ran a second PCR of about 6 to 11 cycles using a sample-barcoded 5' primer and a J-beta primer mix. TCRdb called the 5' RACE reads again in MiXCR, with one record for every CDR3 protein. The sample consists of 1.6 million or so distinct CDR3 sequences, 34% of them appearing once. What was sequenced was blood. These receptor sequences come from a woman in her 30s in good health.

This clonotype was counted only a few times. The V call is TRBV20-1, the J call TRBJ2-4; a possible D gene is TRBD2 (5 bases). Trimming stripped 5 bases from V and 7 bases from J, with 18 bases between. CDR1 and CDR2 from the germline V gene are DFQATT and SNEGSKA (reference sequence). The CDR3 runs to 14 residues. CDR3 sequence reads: CSAQRGGGANIQYF. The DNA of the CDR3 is TGCAGTGCTCAGAGAGGAGGCGGAGCCAACATTCAGTACTTC.

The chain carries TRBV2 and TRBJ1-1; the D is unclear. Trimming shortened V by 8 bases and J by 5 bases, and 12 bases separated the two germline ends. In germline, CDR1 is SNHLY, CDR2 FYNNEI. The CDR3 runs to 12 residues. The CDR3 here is CASLIARTEAFF. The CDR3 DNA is TGTGCCAGCCTGATCGCGAGGACTGAAGCTTTCTTT.

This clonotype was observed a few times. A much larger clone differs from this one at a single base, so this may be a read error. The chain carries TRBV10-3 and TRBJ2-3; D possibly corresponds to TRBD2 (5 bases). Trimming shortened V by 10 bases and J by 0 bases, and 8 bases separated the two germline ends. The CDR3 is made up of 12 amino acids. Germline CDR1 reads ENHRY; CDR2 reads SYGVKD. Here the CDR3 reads CANRGSTDTQYF. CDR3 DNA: TGTGCCAACAGAGGGAGCACAGATACGCAGTATTTT.

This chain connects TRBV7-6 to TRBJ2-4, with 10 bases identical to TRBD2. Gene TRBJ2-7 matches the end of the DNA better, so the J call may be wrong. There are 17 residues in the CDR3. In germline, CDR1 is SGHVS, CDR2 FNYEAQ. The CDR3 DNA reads TGTGCCAGCAGCTCGCCATCGACTAGCGGGTACGCCTACGAGCAGTACTTC. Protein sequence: CASSSPSTSGYAYEQYF.

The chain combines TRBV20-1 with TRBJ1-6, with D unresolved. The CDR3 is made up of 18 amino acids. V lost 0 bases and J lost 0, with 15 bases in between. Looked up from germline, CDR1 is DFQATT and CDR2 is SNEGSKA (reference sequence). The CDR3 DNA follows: TGCAGTGCTAGAGAGGACCCGGGAAGGAGCTCCTATAATTCACCCCTCCACTTT. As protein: CSAREDPGRSSYNSPLHF.

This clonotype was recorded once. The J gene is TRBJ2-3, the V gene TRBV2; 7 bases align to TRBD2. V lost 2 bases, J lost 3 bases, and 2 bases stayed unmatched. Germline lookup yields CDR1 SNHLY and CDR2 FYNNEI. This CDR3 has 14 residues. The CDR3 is CASSEIGRTDTQYF. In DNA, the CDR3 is TGTGCCAGCAGTGAAATCGGGAGGACAGATACGCAGTATTTT.

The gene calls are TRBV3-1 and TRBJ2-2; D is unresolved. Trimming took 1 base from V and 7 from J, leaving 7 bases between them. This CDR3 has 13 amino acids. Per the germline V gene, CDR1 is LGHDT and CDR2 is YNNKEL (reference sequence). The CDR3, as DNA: TGTGCCAGCAGCCAAGTTGAACACGGGGAGCTGTTTTTT. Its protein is CASSQVEHGELFF.

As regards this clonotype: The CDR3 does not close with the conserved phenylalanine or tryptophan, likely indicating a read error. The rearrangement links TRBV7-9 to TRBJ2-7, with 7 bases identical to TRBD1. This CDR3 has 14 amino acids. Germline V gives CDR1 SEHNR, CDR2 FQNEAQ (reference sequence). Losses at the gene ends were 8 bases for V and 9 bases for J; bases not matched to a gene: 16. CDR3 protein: CASADKGALWRQYI. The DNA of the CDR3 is TGTGCCAGCGCCGATAAGGGGGCCCTATGGCGGCAGTACATC.

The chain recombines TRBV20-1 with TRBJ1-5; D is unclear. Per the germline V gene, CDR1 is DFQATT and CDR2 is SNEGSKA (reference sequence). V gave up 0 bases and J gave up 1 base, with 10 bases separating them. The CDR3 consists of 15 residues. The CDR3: CSARESGGSNQPQHF. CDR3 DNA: TGCAGTGCTAGAGAGTCGGGAGGGAGCAATCAGCCCCAGCATTTT.

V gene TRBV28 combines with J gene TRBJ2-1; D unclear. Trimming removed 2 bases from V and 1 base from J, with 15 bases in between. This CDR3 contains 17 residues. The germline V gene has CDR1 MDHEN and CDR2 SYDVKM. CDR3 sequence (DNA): TGTGCCAGCAGTTTACTCGACTTGAGACGGTCCTACAATGAGCAGTTCTTC. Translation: CASSLLDLRRSYNEQFF.

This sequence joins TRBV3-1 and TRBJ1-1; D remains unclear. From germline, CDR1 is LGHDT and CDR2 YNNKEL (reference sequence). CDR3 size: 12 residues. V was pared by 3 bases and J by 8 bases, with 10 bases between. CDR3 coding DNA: TGTGCCAGCAGCCAGGCGCAGAGGGAAGCTTTCTTT. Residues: CASSQAQREAFF.

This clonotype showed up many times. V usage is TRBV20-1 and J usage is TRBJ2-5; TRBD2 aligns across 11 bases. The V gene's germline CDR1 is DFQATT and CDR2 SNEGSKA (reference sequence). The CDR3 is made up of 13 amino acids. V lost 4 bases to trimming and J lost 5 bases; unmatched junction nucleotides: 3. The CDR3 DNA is TGCAGTGCTACGACTAGCGGGATGGAGACCCAGTACTTC. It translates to CSATTSGMETQYF.

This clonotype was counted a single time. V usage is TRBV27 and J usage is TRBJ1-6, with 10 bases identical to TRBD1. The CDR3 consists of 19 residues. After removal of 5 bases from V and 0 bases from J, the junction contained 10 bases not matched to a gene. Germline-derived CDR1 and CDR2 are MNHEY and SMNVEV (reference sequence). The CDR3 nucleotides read TGTGCCAGCAGTCCTTTGGCGGACAGGGGGAGCTCCTATAATTCACCCCTCCACTTT. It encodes CASSPLADRGSSYNSPLHF.

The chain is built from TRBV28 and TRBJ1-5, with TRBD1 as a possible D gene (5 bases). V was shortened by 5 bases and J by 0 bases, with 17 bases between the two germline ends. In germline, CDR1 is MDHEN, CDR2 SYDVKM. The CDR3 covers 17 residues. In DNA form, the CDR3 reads TGTGCCAGCAGTCCAGGGTGGGGAATTCTTAGCAATCAGCCCCAGCATTTT. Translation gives CASSPGWGILSNQPQHF.

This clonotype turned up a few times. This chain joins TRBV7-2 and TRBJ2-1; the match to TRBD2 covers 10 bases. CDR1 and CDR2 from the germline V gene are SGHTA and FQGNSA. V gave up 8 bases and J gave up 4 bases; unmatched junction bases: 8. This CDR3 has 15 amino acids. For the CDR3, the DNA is TGTGCCAGCCACGGGGGACTAGCGCTTTACAATGAGCAGTTCTTC. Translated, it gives CASHGGLALYNEQFF.

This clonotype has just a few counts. CDR3 in amino acids: CASSFSSGGYNEQFF. In DNA, the CDR3 is TGTGCCAGCAGCTTCTCTAGCGGGGGGTACAATGAGCAGTTCTTC. The chain uses TRBV7-2 and TRBJ2-1; 11 bases align to TRBD2. Germline-derived CDR1 and CDR2 are SGHTA and FQGNSA. V lost 3 bases, J lost 4 bases, and 2 bases stayed unmatched. CDR3 length equals 15 residues.

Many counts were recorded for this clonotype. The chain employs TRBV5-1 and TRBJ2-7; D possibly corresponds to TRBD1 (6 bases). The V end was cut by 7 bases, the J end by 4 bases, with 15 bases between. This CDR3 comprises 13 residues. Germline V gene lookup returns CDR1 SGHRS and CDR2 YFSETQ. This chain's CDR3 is CASWASGTYEQYF. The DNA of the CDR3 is TGCGCCAGCTGGGCGTCGGGGACATACGAGCAGTACTTC.

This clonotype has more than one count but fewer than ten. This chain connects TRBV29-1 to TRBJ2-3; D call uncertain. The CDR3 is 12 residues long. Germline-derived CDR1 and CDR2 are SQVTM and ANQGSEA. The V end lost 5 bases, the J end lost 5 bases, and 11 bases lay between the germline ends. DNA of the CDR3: TGCAGCGTTCTTGGTTTTCAAGATACGCAGTATTTT. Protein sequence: CSVLGFQDTQYF.

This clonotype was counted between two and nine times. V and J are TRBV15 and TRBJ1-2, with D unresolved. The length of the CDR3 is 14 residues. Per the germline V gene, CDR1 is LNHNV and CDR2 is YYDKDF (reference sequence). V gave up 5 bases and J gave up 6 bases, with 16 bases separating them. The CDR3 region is CATSRRRAENGYTF. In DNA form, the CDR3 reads TGTGCCACCAGCCGTAGACGGGCCGAAAATGGCTACACCTTC.

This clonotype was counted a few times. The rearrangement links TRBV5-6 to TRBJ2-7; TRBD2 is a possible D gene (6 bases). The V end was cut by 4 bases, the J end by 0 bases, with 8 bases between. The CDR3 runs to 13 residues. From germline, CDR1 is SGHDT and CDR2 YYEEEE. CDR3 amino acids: CASSTDYSYEQYF. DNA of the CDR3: TGTGCCAGCAGCACGGACTACTCCTACGAGCAGTACTTC. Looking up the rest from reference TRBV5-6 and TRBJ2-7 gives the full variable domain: DAGVTQSPTHLIKTRGQQVTLRCSPKSGHDTVSWYQQALGQGPQFIFQYYEEEERQRGNFPDRFSGHQFPNYSSELNVNALLLGDSALYLCASSTDYSYEQYFGPGTRLTVT.

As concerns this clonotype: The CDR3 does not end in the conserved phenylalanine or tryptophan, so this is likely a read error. This chain's CDR3 is CASSLFAGEETQYC. The CDR3, as DNA: TGTGCCAGCAGCTTGTTTGCGGGGGAAGAGACCCAGTACTGC. V gene TRBV11-2 combines with J gene TRBJ2-7, with TRBD2 identical over 7 bases. The J call is doubtful: the DNA matches TRBJ2-5 better. Germline loops: CDR1 SGHAT, CDR2 FQNNGV. This CDR3 is 14 amino acids long.

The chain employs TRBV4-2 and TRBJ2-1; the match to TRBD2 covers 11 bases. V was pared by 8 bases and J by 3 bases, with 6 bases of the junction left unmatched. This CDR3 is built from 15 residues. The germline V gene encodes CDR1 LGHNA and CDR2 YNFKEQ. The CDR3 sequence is CASGSSGGIYNEQFF. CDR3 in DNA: TGTGCCAGCGGGTCTAGCGGGGGGATCTACAATGAGCAGTTCTTC.

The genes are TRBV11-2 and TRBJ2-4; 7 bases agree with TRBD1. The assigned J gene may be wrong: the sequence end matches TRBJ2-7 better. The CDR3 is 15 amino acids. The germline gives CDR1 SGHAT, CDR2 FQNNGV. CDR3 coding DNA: TGTGCCAGCAGCTGGAGGCGGACAGGTTTTTACGAGCAGTACTTC. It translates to CASSWRRTGFYEQYF.

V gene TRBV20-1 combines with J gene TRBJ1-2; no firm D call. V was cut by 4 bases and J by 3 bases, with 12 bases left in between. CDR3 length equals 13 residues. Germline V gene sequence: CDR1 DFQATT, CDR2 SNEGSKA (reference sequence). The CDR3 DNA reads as TGCAGTGCTATCAGTATAGCTGACTATGGCTACACCTTC. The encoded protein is CSAISIADYGYTF.

The CDR3 region is CSAKTSGLSYEQYF. As DNA, the CDR3 is TGCAGTGCCAAAACTAGCGGGCTTTCCTACGAGCAGTACTTC. The chain recombines TRBV20-1 with TRBJ2-7; 9 nucleotides line up with TRBD2. J lost 1 base, V lost 6 bases, and 7 bases had no gene match. Germline V gene lookup returns CDR1 DFQATT and CDR2 SNEGSKA (reference sequence). The CDR3 is made up of 14 amino acids.

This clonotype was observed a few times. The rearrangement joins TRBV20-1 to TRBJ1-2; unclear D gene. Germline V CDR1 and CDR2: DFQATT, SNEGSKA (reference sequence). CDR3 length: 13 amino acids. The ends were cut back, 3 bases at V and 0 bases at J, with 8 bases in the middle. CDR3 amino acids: CSASSRPNYGYTF. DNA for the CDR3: TGCAGTGCTAGTAGTCGGCCTAACTATGGCTACACCTTC.

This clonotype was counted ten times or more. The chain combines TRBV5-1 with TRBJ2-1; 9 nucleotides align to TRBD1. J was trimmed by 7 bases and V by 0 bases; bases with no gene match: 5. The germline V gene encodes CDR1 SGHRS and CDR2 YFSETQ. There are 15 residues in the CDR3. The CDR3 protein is CASSLGGTGWNEQFF. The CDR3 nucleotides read TGCGCCAGCAGCTTGGGGGGGACAGGGTGGAATGAGCAGTTCTTC.

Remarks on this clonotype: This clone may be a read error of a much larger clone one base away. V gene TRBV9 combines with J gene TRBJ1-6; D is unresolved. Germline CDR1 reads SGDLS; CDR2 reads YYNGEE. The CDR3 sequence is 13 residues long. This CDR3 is CAGSQARDSPLHF. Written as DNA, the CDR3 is TGTGCCGGCAGCCAAGCTAGGGATTCACCCCTCCACTTT.

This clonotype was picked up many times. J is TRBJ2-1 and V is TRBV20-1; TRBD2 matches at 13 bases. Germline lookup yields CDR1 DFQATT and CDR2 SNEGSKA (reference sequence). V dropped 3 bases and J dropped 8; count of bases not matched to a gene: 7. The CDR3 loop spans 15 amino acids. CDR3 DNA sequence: TGCAGTGCTAGCTCCGGGACTAGCGGGATTCATGAGCAGTTCTTC. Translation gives CSASSGTSGIHEQFF.

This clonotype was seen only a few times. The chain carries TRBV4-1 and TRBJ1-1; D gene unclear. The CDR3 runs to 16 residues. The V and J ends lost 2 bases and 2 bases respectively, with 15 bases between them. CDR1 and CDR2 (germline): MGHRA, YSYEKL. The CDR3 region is CASSQSQLGVNTEAFF. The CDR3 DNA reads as TGCGCCAGCAGCCAATCACAGCTTGGGGTCAACACTGAAGCTTTCTTT.

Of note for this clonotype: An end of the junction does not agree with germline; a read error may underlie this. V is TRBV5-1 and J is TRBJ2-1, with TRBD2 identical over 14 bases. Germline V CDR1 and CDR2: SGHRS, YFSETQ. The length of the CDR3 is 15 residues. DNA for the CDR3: TGCGCCAGCAGCCCGGGACTAGCGGGAGTTCTTGAGGAGTTCTTC. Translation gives CASSPGLAGVLEEFF.

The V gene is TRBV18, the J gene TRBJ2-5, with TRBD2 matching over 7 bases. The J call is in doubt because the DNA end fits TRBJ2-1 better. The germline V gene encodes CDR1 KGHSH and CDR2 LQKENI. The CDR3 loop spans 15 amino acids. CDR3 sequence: CASSLEGGSVKTQFF. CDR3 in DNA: TGTGCCAGCTCACTAGAGGGCGGGAGCGTAAAGACCCAGTTCTTC.